This entry concerns a single TCR beta chain. The antigen is undetermined. Per the germline V gene, CDR1 is DFQATT and CDR2 is SNEGSKA (reference sequence). The V and J ends lost 7 bases and 4 bases respectively, with 8 bases between them. The length of the CDR3 is 11 residues. The entry originates in a study of post-analysis software for immune sequencing data. Study context: The cohort encompassed relapsing-remitting, secondary progressive and progressive-relapsing multiple sclerosis disease courses. Whole-study results and caveats: Higher frequency in patients than in controls was seen for a handful of TRBV segments, with TRBV5-6, TRBV5-1 and TRBV20-1 among them.

Unique molecular identifiers were built into the TCR beta cDNA libraries. Starting from roughly 1.1 to 9.2 million T cells, the study yielded roughly 0.5 million cDNA molecules. MiXCR, run by TCRdb on the PCR reads, gives a single entry per CDR3 protein. The sample contains 170,000 or so distinct CDR3 sequences, approximately 28% of which appear only once. V is TRBV20-1 and J is TRBJ2-1; D gene uncertain. What was sequenced was blood. The source is a girl under 18 with multiple sclerosis. The CDR3 spells CSGVRYNEQFF. The CDR3 nucleotides are TGCAGTGGAGTTAGATACAATGAGCAGTTCTTC.